Included here is one T cell receptor beta chain sequence, with context. Its antigen is undetermined. The sample carries other DNA sequences with the same CDR3. Data came from immunoSEQ multiplex PCR; TCRdb stores just in-frame clones and leaves some out. The table lists fewer than 1.4 million clones, 75% to 85% of them singletons. CD45RA-negative memory and CD45RA+ naive subsets were split from the CD4+ cells. Germline V gene sequence: CDR1 SGDLS, CDR2 YYNGEE. J was trimmed by 2 bases and V by 3 bases; bases with no gene match: 3. The CDR3 runs to 14 residues. The entry originates in a study of shared clonotypes between healthy human individuals. Study-wide points: Compared with clonotypes that all four donors shared, non-shared clonotypes had lower generation probabilities. Rarefaction showed that sequencing of sorted subsets was incomplete (despite large depth).

Specimen: memory CD4+ T cells from PBMCs. Noted subset: CD45RA-negative fraction. The sequence came from a young man in good health. Some clones in this sample may be carry-over from other donors' samples. The gene calls are TRBV9 and TRBJ1-2; TRBD1 aligns across 8 bases. CDR3 DNA: TGTGCCAGCAGCGCAGGACAGGGAAACTATGGCTACACCTTC. This translates into CASSAGQGNYGYTF. The whole variable domain, remainder taken from reference TRBV9 and TRBJ1-2, is DSGVTQTPKHLITATGQRVTLRCSPRSGDLSVYWYQQSLDQGLQFLIQYYNGEERAKGNILERFSAQQFPDLHSELNLSSLELGDSALYFCASSAGQGNYGYTFGSGTRLTVV.